This T cell receptor beta chain was profiled in a study of blood T cell repertoires in COVID-19. Participants were aged about 18 to 90 years from around 24 US areas. Participants had their cohort set by participant-reported clinical history. The CDR3 is 14 amino acids. Trimming removed 4 bases from V and 1 base from J, with 10 bases in between. Germline CDR1 SGHTA, CDR2 FQGNSA. Original processing methods: Estimated nucleated cell counts came from reference gene primer amplification. Measured with immunoSEQ multiplex PCR; TCRdb has only the in-frame clones, and not every one. That table gives V, J and clone size, and the DNA gave D and trimming. The table shows 150,000 or so clones, with around 87% occurring only once.

V and J are TRBV7-2 and TRBJ1-1; perhaps TRBD1 as D (5 bases). Sequenced: PBMCs or T cells enriched from blood (not recorded which). The sequence came from a woman aged 40 to 49 who had been exposed to COVID-19. CDR3 protein: CASSYRGGNTEAFF. The CDR3 bases are TGTGCCAGCAGCTATCGGGGGGGGAACACTGAAGCTTTCTTT.